Following are 12 T cell receptor beta chains from one sample sequenced in a study of blood T cell repertoires in COVID-19. Data came from immunoSEQ multiplex PCR; TCRdb stores just in-frame clones and leaves some out. Here the sample spans about 190,000 clones, 80% to 95% being singletons. The sample was peripheral blood. The receptors stem from a middle-aged man with acute or convalescent COVID-19.

The chain employs TRBV18 and TRBJ2-7; no clear D gene. This CDR3 has 14 amino acids. Germline CDR1 is KGHSH and CDR2 is LQKENI. V was trimmed by 0 bases and J by 0 bases, leaving 6 bases between them. This CDR3 is CASSPPSLSYEQYF. The CDR3 DNA follows: TGTGCCAGCTCACCACCGAGCCTCTCCTACGAGCAGTACTTC.

This chain uses TRBV6-4 with TRBJ1-6; 8 bases line up with TRBD1. Germline loops: CDR1 MRHNA, CDR2 SNTAGT. The V segment lost 6 bases and the J segment 9 bases; nucleotides outside the gene matches: 10. This CDR3 is built from 15 residues. Here the CDR3 DNA reads TGTGCCAGCAGAATCGACAGGGGATCGGGTTCACCCCTCCACTTT. Translation: CASRIDRGSGSPLHF.

The rearrangement joins TRBV7-7 to TRBJ2-7; 8 positions match TRBD2. Germline CDR1 SSHAT, CDR2 FNYEAQ (reference sequence). The CDR3 loop spans 15 amino acids. V shed 5 bases, J shed 6 bases, and the junction held 12 bases outside the gene matches. CDR3 in amino acids: CASSPGLAEISEQYF. CDR3 sequence (DNA): TGTGCCAGCAGCCCTGGACTAGCCGAGATTAGCGAGCAGTACTTC. The full variable domain, its missing parts supplied by reference TRBV7-7 and TRBJ2-7, is GAGVSQSPRYKVTKRGQDVTLRCDPISSHATLYWYQQALGQGPEFLTYFNYEAQPDKSGLPSDRFSAERPEGSISTLTIQRTEQRDSAMYRCASSPGLAEISEQYFGPGTRLTVT.

V is TRBV11-2 and J is TRBJ2-7, with 9 bases identical to TRBD1. Germline V gene sequence: CDR1 SGHAT, CDR2 FQNNGV. V shed 2 bases and J 5 bases; nucleotides not matched to a gene: 7. The CDR3 runs 15 residues. Written as DNA, the CDR3 is TGTGCCAGCAGCTTAAGTAAGGACAGGGGAGACGAGCAGTACGTC. It encodes CASSLSKDRGDEQYV.

This chain connects TRBV28 to TRBJ2-4, with 8 bases identical to TRBD2. With V trimmed by 3 bases and J by 2 bases, 12 bases remained unmatched. Germline-derived CDR1 and CDR2 are MDHEN and SYDVKM. The CDR3 has 18 residues. The CDR3 loop is CASSLVPSGQTSKNIQYF. The CDR3 bases are TGTGCCAGCAGTTTGGTGCCTAGCGGGCAGACCTCCAAAAACATTCAGTACTTC.

This sequence joins TRBV6-5 and TRBJ1-2, with 7 bases aligning to TRBD1. Germline CDR1 and CDR2: MNHEY and SVGAGI. J gave up 2 bases and V 7 bases, and 4 bases lay outside the gene matches. This CDR3 spans 13 amino acids. The CDR3 loop is CASIDRVNYGYTF. DNA for the CDR3: TGTGCCAGCATCGACAGGGTAAACTATGGCTACACCTTC.

The gene calls are TRBV5-8 and TRBJ2-7; D possibly corresponds to TRBD1 (5 bases). Trimming took off 0 bases at V and 12 bases at J, with 16 bases between the two ends. The CDR3 contains 13 residues. Germline CDR1 SGHTS, CDR2 YDEGEE. DNA for the CDR3: TGTGCCAGCAGCTTGGGCCGGACAAATCCTTCGTACTTC. Protein product: CASSLGRTNPSYF.

In this sample, this clone turned up once. This chain uses TRBV7-8 with TRBJ1-6, with 8 positions matching TRBD1. The CDR3 sequence is 16 residues long. J lost 7 bases, V lost 1 base, and 6 bases had no gene match. Germline V gene lookup returns CDR1 SGHVS and CDR2 FQNEAQ. CDR3 DNA: TGTGCCAGCAGCTTAGTACTCGGGACAGGCAATTCACCCCTCCACTTT. It is translated as CASSLVLGTGNSPLHF.

This rearrangement joins TRBV15 to TRBJ2-2, with 9 positions matching TRBD1. Germline CDR1 and CDR2: LNHNV and YYDKDF (reference sequence). The V and J ends lost 0 bases and 3 bases, in that order; junction bases with no gene match: 8. This CDR3 is 18 amino acids long. CDR3 nucleotides: TGTGCCACCAGCAGAGATCCTAGGGGACAGGGTTACACCGGGGAGCTGTTTTTT. Its translation is CATSRDPRGQGYTGELFF.

Concerning this clone: Relative to the germline gene, one junction end is altered; a read error may explain this. This rearrangement joins TRBV12-5 to TRBJ1-1; perhaps TRBD1 as D (5 bases). Germline V gene sequence: CDR1 LGHNT, CDR2 FRNRAP. This CDR3 has 17 residues. Here the CDR3 DNA reads TGTGCTAGTGTCCTTGCGGGGCAGGGCCGCGAGGGCACTAAAGCTTTCTTT. Residues: CASVLAGQGREGTKAFF.

The chain employs TRBV10-3 and TRBJ1-4; 9 bases map to TRBD1. The CDR3 consists of 14 residues. V shed 2 bases and J 5 bases; nucleotides not matched to a gene: 0. Germline V gives CDR1 ENHRY, CDR2 SYGVKD. The CDR3 protein is CAISEGQGNEKLFF. The CDR3 bases are TGTGCCATCAGTGAGGGACAGGGGAATGAAAAACTGTTTTTT.

The CDR3 DNA reads as TGCGCCAGCAGCAGCGGACTAGCCGGTCAAGAGACCCAGTACTTC. This sequence encodes CASSSGLAGQETQYF. This chain joins TRBV4-1 and TRBJ2-5; 8 positions agree with TRBD2. Germline V CDR1 and CDR2: MGHRA, YSYEKL. Losses at the gene ends were 5 bases for V and 2 bases for J; bases not matched to a gene: 7. The CDR3 is 15 amino acids.